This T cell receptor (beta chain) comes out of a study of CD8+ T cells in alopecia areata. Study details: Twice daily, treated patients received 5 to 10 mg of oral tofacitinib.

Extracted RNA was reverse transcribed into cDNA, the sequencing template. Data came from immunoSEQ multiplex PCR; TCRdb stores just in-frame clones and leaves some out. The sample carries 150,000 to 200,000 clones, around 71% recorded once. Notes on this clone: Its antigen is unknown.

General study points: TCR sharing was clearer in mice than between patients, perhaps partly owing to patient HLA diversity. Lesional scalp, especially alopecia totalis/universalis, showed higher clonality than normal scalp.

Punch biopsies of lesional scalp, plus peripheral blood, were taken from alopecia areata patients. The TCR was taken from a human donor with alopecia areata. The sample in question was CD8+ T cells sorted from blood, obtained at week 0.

CDR3 bases: TGCAGCGTCGGCAGGGACGGGAGCAATCAGCCCCAGCATTTT. Translating gives CSVGRDGSNQPQHF. The rearrangement uses TRBV29-1 and TRBJ1-5, with a tentative D call TRBD1 (5 bases). This CDR3 contains 14 residues. The V end was cut by 6 bases, the J end by 1 base, with 13 bases between. Germline CDR1 SQVTM, CDR2 ANQGSEA.